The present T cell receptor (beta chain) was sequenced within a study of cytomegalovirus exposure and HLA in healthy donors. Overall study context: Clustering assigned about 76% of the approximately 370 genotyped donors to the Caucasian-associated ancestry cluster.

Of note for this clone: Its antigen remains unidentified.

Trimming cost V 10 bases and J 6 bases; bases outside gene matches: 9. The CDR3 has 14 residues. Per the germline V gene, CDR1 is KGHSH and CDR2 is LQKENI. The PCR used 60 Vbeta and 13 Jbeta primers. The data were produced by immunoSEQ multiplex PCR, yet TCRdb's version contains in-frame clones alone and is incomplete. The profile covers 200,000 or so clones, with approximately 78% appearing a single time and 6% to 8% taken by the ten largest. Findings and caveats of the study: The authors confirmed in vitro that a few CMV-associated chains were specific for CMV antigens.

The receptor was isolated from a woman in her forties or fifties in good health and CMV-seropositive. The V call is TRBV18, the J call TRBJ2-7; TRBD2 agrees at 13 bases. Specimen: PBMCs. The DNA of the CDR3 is TGTGCCACCGCGGAGGGACTAGCGGGGAGCGAGCAGTACTTC. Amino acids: CATAEGLAGSEQYF.